The present T cell receptor beta chain was sequenced within a study of Graves' ophthalmopathy and Graves' hyperthyroidism. The authors amplified TCR beta CDR3 regions from RNA transcripts. HTBI primers primed a first-round RT-PCR, and a second-round multiplex PCR followed. TCRdb used MiXCR to reprocess the multiplex PCR reads, holding one entry per CDR3 protein. This sample has 170,000 or so distinct CDR3 sequences, with over 35% found just once. This clonotype was detected ten times or more. No antigen is known for it. Study results and caveats: Most expanded thyroid clonotypes above 0.001 frequency also appeared in blood. Built on 13 signatures, a model told ophthalmopathy apart from stable hyperthyroidism with about 90% sensitivity and 70% to 82% specificity.

Clinicians made diagnoses from clinical symptoms, serum thyroxine, TRAb, thyroid ultrasound and orbital computed tomography. A volume of around 10 ml of fresh peripheral blood supplied the PBMCs. The length of the CDR3 is 13 residues. The germline V gene has CDR1 MNHEY and CDR2 SVGEGT. Between the trimmed V and J ends, which lost 4 bases and 5 bases, there was a span of 11 bases. The material sequenced was peripheral blood. This clonotype originated in a woman between 40 and 50 years old with Graves' ophthalmopathy. The V and J genes are TRBV6-2 or TRBV6-3 and TRBJ2-5; possible D gene TRBD1, 6 bases. CDR3 protein: CASSFQGSETQYF. In DNA, the CDR3 is TGTGCCAGCAGTTTTCAGGGGTCGGAGACCCAGTACTTC.